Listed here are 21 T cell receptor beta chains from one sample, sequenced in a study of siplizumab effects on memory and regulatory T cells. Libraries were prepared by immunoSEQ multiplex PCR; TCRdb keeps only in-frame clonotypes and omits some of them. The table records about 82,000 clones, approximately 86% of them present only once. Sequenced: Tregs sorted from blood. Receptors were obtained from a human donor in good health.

CDR3 bases: TGTGCCAGCAGTAGGGGACCGCCAAATTCACCCCTCCACTTT. This gives the protein CASSRGPPNSPLHF. The chain uses TRBV6-5 and TRBJ1-6, with D possibly matching TRBD1 (5 bases). The V end was cut by 5 bases, the J end by 7 bases, with 12 bases between. CDR1 is MNHEY, CDR2 SVGAGI, per germline. This CDR3 contains 14 residues.

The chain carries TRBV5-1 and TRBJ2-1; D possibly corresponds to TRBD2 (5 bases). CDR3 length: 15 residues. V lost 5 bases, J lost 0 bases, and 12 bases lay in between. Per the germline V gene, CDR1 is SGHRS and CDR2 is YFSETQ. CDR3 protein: CASRASSSSYNEQFF. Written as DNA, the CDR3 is TGCGCCAGCAGGGCCTCTAGCTCCTCCTACAATGAGCAGTTCTTC. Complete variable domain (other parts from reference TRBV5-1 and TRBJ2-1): KAGVTQTPRYLIKTRGQQVTLSCSPISGHRSVSWYQQTPGQGLQFLFEYFSETQRNKGNFPGRFSGRQFSNSRSEMNVSTLELGDSALYLCASRASSSSYNEQFFGPGTRLTVL.

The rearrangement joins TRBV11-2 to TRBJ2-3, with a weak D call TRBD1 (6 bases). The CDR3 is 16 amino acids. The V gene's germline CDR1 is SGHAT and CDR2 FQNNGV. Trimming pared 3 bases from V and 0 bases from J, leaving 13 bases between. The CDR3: CASSFWTDPSTDTQYF. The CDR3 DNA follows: TGTGCCAGCAGCTTCTGGACAGACCCTAGCACAGATACGCAGTATTTT.

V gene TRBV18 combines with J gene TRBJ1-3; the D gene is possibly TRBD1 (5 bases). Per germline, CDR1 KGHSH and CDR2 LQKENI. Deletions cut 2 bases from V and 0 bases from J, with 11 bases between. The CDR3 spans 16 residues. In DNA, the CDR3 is TGTGCCAGCTCACCAGGGGCAGCATCCTCTGGAAACACCATATATTTT. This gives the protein CASSPGAASSGNTIYF.

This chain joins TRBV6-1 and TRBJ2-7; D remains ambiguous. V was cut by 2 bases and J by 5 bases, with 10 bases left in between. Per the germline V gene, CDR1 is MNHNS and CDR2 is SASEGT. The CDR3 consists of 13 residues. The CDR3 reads CASSEIPQHEQYF. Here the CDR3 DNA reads TGTGCCAGCAGTGAAATTCCGCAGCACGAGCAGTACTTC.

CDR3 in DNA: TGTGCCAGCAGTTTGAGGAATGAGCAGTTCTTC. This translates into CASSLRNEQFF. V gene TRBV28 combines with J gene TRBJ2-1; D gene ambiguous. V was clipped by 3 bases and J by 7 bases, with 4 bases between them. This CDR3 has 11 residues. Germline V gene lookup returns CDR1 MDHEN and CDR2 SYDVKM.

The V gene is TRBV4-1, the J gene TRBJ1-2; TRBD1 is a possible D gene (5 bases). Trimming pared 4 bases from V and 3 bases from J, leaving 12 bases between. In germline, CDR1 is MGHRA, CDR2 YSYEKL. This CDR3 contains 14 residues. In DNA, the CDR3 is TGCGCCAGCAGCCTCCCGGGGCAGGACTATGGCTACACCTTC. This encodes CASSLPGQDYGYTF.

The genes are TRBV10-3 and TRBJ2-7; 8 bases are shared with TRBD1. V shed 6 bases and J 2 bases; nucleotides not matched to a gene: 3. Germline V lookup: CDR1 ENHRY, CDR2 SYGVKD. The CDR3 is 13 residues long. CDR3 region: CAISLRGPYEQYF. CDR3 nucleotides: TGTGCCATCAGCCTCAGGGGGCCCTACGAGCAGTACTTC.

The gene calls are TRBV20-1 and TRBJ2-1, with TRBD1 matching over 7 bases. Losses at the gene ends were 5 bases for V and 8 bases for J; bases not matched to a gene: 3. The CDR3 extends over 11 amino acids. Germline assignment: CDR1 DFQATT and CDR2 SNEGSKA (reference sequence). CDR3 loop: CSASTGYEQFF. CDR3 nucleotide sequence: TGCAGTGCTTCGACAGGGTATGAGCAGTTCTTC.

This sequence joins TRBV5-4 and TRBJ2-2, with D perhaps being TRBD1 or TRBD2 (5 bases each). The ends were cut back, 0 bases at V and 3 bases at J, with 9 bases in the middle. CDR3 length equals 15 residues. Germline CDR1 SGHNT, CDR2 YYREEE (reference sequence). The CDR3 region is CASSLDRRYTGELFF. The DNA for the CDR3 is TGTGCCAGCAGCTTGGACAGGAGGTACACCGGGGAGCTGTTTTTT.

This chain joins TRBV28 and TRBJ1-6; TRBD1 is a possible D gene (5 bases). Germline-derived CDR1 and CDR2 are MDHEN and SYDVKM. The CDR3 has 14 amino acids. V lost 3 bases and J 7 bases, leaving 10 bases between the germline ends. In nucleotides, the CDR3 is TGTGCCAGCAGTTTGGGGCCAGTCAATTCACCCCTCCACTTT. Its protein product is CASSLGPVNSPLHF.

The CDR3 reads CASSLDLISLTDTQYF. CDR3 nucleotide sequence: TGTGCCAGCAGCTTAGATTTGATTTCCCTCACAGATACGCAGTATTTT. The V and J genes are TRBV11-2 and TRBJ2-3; D remains unclear. The CDR3 loop spans 16 amino acids. Germline CDR1 and CDR2: SGHAT and FQNNGV. V gave up 0 bases and J gave up 2 bases, with 12 bases separating them.

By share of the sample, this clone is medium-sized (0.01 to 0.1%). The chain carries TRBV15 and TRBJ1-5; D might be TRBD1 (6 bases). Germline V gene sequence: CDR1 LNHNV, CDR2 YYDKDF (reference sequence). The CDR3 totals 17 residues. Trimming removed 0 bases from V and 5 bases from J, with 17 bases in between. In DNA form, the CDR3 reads TGTGCCACCAGCAGAGATGCGAGGGGGTCGGGTTATCAGCCCCAGCATTTT. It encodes CATSRDARGSGYQPQHF.

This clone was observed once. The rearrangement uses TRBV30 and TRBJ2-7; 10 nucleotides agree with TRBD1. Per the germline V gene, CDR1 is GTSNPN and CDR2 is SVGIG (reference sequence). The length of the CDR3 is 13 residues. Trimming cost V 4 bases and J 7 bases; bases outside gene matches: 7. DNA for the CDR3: TGTGCCTGGAAGGGGACAGGGGCACGGGAGCAGTACTTC. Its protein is CAWKGTGAREQYF.

CDR3 sequence: CASSYSYRQANEQYF. CDR3 bases: TGTGCCAGCAGTTACTCATATCGACAGGCGAACGAGCAGTACTTC. This chain uses TRBV6-5 with TRBJ2-7, with a tentative D call TRBD1 (6 bases). CDR1 is MNHEY and CDR2 is SVGAGI in the germline V gene. The CDR3 runs to 15 residues. V gave up 0 bases and J gave up 5 bases, with 14 bases separating them.

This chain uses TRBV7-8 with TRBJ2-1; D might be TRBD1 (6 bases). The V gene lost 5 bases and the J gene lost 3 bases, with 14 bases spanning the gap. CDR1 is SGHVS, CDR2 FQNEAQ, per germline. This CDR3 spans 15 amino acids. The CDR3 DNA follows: TGTGCCAGCAGCCCAACAGGGATCCGCTACAATGAGCAGTTCTTC. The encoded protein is CASSPTGIRYNEQFF.

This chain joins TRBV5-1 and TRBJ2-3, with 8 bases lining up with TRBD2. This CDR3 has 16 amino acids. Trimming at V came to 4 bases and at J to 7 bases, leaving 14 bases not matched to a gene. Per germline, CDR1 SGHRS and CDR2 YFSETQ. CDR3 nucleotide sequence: TGCGCCAGCAGCAAGAGACTAGCGATGGACGGGAATACGCAGTATTTT. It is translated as CASSKRLAMDGNTQYF.

The CDR3 DNA sequence: TGTGCCAGCAGTTACTCGACCCAGGGTTATGAAAAACTGTTTTTT. Protein product: CASSYSTQGYEKLFF. The rearrangement joins TRBV6-5 to TRBJ1-4; a possible D gene is TRBD1 (5 bases). CDR3 length: 15 amino acids. V lost 0 bases and J 6 bases, leaving 11 bases between the germline ends. Germline V gene lookup returns CDR1 MNHEY and CDR2 SVGAGI.

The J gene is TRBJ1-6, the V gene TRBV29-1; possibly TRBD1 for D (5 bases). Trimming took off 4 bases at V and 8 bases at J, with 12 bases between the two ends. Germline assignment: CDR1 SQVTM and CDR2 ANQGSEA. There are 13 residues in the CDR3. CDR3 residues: CSVAPGRDSPLHF. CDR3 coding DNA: TGCAGCGTTGCACCAGGGCGGGATTCACCCCTCCACTTT. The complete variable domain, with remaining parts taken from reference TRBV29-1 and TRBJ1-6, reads SAVISQKPSRDICQRGTSLTIQCQVDSQVTMMFWYRQQPGQSLTLIATANQGSEATYESGFVIDKFPISRPNLTFSTLTVSNMSPEDSSIYLCSVAPGRDSPLHFGNGTRLTVT.

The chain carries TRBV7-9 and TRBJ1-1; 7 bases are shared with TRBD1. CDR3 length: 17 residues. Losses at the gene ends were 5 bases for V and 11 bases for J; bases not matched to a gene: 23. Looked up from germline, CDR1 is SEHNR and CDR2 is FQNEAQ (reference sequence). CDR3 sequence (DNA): TGTGCCAGCAGCCGACCAAGCGGCACGGCTCGGACAGGTGGGGCTTTCTTT. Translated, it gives CASSRPSGTARTGGAFF. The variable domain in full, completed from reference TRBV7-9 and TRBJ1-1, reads DTGVSQNPRHKITKRGQNVTFRCDPISEHNRLYWYRQTLGQGPEFLTYFQNEAQLEKSRLLSDRFSAERPKGSFSTLEIQRTEQGDSAMYLCASSRPSGTARTGGAFFGQGTRLTVV.

CDR3 DNA sequence: TGTGCCAGCTCACTCATAGCGGGGGGGCCGTACTTC. The encoded protein is CASSLIAGGPYF. This chain joins TRBV18 and TRBJ2-7; 11 nucleotides agree with TRBD2. The trim removed 4 bases at V and 12 bases at J, leaving 5 bases unmatched. The germline CDR1 and CDR2 sequences are KGHSH and LQKENI. This CDR3 contains 12 residues.